This TCR beta chain comes out of a study of regulatory T cells in long-lasting Graves disease. The time point is: persistent/refractory GD, antithyroid drugs over 5 years with positive TRAb. TCR sequences were obtained from RNA taken from PBMCs. Patients came from an endocrinology department in Xi'an, China. Libraries of TCR beta came from iRepertoire HTBI primers plus Arm-PCR of CDR3 regions. Authors' analysis steps: The samples included around 62 TRBV and some 15 TRBJ segments. In TCRdb, the multiplex PCR reads were re-called with MiXCR into one record per CDR3 protein. The V and J calls, along with clone size, are taken from TCRdb and not from the paper's own processing. The table shows hundreds of thousands of distinct CDR3 sequences, with about 30% occurring only once. Whole-study results and caveats: Persistent patients shared some 2,500 public clonotypes among themselves. Newly diagnosed patients shared fewer, at more than 850.

Regarding this clonotype: Antigen unknown.

V was trimmed by 1 base and J by 7 bases, leaving 11 bases between them. The CDR3 is made up of 14 amino acids. Looked up from germline, CDR1 is MDHEN and CDR2 is SYDVKM. This material consisted of peripheral blood mononuclear cells (PBMCs), taken when the disease was refractory, from a patient treated with antithyroid drugs. The TCR sequence derives from a female donor with Graves disease. The genes are TRBV28 and TRBJ2-1; D is perhaps TRBD1 (5 bases). The CDR3, as DNA: TGTGCCAGCAGTTTATCCATTGACAGTAATGAGCAGTTCTTC. Encoded protein: CASSLSIDSNEQFF.